This T cell receptor (beta chain) stems from a study of response to subunit inactivated influenza vaccine. This clonotype was counted between two and nine times. Germline CDR1 SGHAT, CDR2 FQNNGV. CDR3 length equals 18 residues. Losses at the gene ends were 3 bases for V and 4 bases for J; bases not matched to a gene: 15. TCRdb fed the RT-PCR reads into MiXCR, producing one record per CDR3 protein. The profile shows approximately 700,000 distinct CDR3 sequences, 15% to 19% of them singletons. This chain connects TRBV11-2 to TRBJ2-3; 8 positions match TRBD2. Here the sequenced sample was PBMCs from blood, taken roughly 13 days after vaccination. The source of this sequence is a man aged 45 to 65 who received an inactivated influenza vaccine. For the CDR3, the DNA is TGTGCCAGCAGCTTCGTTCACGGCGGGAGGTCAGGGGCAGATACGCAGTATTTT. It yields the protein CASSFVHGGRSGADTQYF.